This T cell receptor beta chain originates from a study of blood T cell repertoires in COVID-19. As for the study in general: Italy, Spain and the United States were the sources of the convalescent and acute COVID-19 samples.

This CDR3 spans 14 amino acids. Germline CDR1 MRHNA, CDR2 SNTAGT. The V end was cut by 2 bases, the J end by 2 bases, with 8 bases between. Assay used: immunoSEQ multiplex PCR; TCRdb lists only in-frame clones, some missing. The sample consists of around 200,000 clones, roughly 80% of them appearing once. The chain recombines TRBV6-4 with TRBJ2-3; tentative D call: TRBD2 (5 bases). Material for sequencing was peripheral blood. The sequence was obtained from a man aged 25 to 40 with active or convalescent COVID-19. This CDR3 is CASSDGRDTDTQYF. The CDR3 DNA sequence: TGTGCCAGCAGTGACGGCCGGGACACAGATACGCAGTATTTT.